This TCR beta chain was found in a study of shared clonotypes between healthy human individuals. In the authors' methods: Filtering was not the same, since immunoSEQ gave junction-only sequences without quality scores. The assay was immunoSEQ multiplex PCR, and TCRdb's table has in-frame clones only and misses some. V and J calls and clone size are those listed in that table; D and trimming were worked out from the DNA. This sample has 500,000 to 700,000 clones, with roughly 96% found just once. Trimming removed 3 bases at V and 2 bases at J, with 14 bases between. This CDR3 spans 15 amino acids. Germline CDR1 is SGHNT and CDR2 is YYREEE (reference sequence). Comment on this clone: The antigen remains undetermined.

Points from the study as a whole: Estimated clonotype richness was generally higher in naive than memory subsets.

CD45RO-negative, CCR7-selected cells formed the naive CD8 fraction, which excluded terminally differentiated effector memory CD45RA+ cells. This sequence joins TRBV5-4 and TRBJ1-2; D unclear. The TCR comes from a woman aged 30 to 39 in good health. Sequencing was done on a sample of naive CD8+ T cells sorted from blood. Here the CDR3 reads CASSYRKGWNYGYTF. The CDR3, as DNA: TGTGCCAGCAGCTACCGCAAGGGATGGAACTATGGCTACACCTTC.